The 21 T cell receptor beta chains below all came from one sample that was sequenced in a study of somatic mutations in cytotoxic T cells in rheumatoid arthritis. TCRdb's table, derived via immunoSEQ multiplex PCR, lists solely in-frame clones and lacks some. The top ten clones hold more than 7% of a sample with 20,000 or so clones, over 75% of them seen once. The sequenced material came from CD8+ T cells sorted from blood. The receptors were sampled from an adult with rheumatoid arthritis.

The V gene is TRBV5-1, the J gene TRBJ2-7; 10 nucleotides align to TRBD2. The CDR3 has 16 residues. Unmatched junction bases numbered 10, after V lost 0 bases and J lost 7 bases. Germline CDR1 is SGHRS and CDR2 is YFSETQ. The CDR3, as DNA: TGCGCCAGCAGCTTGGCAGCACTAGCGGGGAAGGTTGAGCAGTACTTC. Amino acid sequence: CASSLAALAGKVEQYF. The full variable domain, its missing parts supplied by reference TRBV5-1 and TRBJ2-7, is KAGVTQTPRYLIKTRGQQVTLSCSPISGHRSVSWYQQTPGQGLQFLFEYFSETQRNKGNFPGRFSGRQFSNSRSEMNVSTLELGDSALYLCASSLAALAGKVEQYFGPGTRLTVT.

As DNA, the CDR3 is TGTGCCAGCACCCCCGGATCCGGGACAGGGCCCTACGAGCAGTACTTC. This gives the protein CASTPGSGTGPYEQYF. The rearrangement links TRBV5-6 to TRBJ2-7; TRBD1 matches 9 bases. Germline loops: CDR1 SGHDT, CDR2 YYEEEE. J was trimmed by 2 bases and V by 6 bases; bases with no gene match: 12. This CDR3 contains 16 residues.

The V call is TRBV5-6, the J call TRBJ2-1, with D uncertain. V was cut by 0 bases and J by 10 bases, with 8 bases left in between. This CDR3 spans 12 amino acids. Germline V gene lookup returns CDR1 SGHDT and CDR2 YYEEEE. CDR3 sequence: CASSLATEEQFF. The CDR3, as DNA: TGTGCCAGCAGCTTGGCTACAGAAGAGCAGTTCTTC.

The chain employs TRBV7-2 and TRBJ2-7; D remains unclear. The CDR3 consists of 15 residues. Germline assignment: CDR1 SGHTA and CDR2 FQGNSA. V was cut by 5 bases and J by 3 bases, with 17 bases left in between. CDR3 DNA sequence: TGTGCCAGCAGCCAAGGAACTAACCTATACTACGAGCAGTACTTC. Protein sequence: CASSQGTNLYYEQYF.

In this sample, this clone turned up once. The chain combines TRBV27 with TRBJ1-6, with D unclear. V was shortened by 0 bases and J by 11 bases, with 8 bases between the two germline ends. Per the germline V gene, CDR1 is MNHEY and CDR2 is SMNVEV (reference sequence). This CDR3 has 13 residues. In DNA, the CDR3 is TGTGCCAGCAGTTTATCCCCCGCGGCACCCCTCCACTTT. Its protein is CASSLSPAAPLHF.

The rearrangement joins TRBV10-1 to TRBJ1-5, with D maybe TRBD1 (5 bases). Trimming took off 5 bases at V and 2 bases at J, with 7 bases between the two ends. Germline V lookup: CDR1 WNHNN, CDR2 SYGVQD (reference sequence). The CDR3 runs to 13 residues. The CDR3: CASSSGGNQPQHF. Written as DNA, the CDR3 is TGCGCCAGCAGTTCGGGGGGCAATCAGCCCCAGCATTTT.

This clone has a single count. V is TRBV6-5 and J is TRBJ2-5, with TRBD1 as a possible D gene (6 bases). Trimming pared 11 bases from V and 1 base from J, leaving 14 bases between. The CDR3 runs to 13 residues. Germline CDR1 MNHEY, CDR2 SVGAGI. The CDR3, as DNA: TGTGCCTCAGTCGACAGGTTCCAAGAGACCCAGTACTTC. Its translation: CASVDRFQETQYF.

The chain employs TRBV4-2 and TRBJ2-3; 9 nucleotides agree with TRBD2. This CDR3 comprises 16 residues. Looked up from germline, CDR1 is LGHNA and CDR2 is YNFKEQ. The ends lost 0 bases at V and 5 bases at J; junction bases unmatched: 6. DNA of the CDR3: TGTGCCAGCAGCCAAGAGCGCGGGGGGGCCGGAGATACGCAGTATTTT. Translation gives CASSQERGGAGDTQYF.

The CDR3 bases are TGTGCCAGCAGCCAAGAAACCCCCACGAGCTCCTACAATGAGCAGTTCTTC. Translation: CASSQETPTSSYNEQFF. The chain joins TRBV4-2 to TRBJ2-1; D call uncertain. The CDR3 has 17 amino acids. V lost 0 bases to trimming and J lost 0 bases, with 12 bases between them. Germline V gene data show CDR1 as LGHNA and CDR2 as YNFKEQ.

This chain uses TRBV4-3 with TRBJ2-7; D unresolved. The CDR3 has 14 amino acids. Germline CDR1 LGHNA, CDR2 YSLEER. V lost 1 base and J lost 4, with 11 bases in between. This CDR3 is CASSQGAYGYEQYF. The CDR3 DNA reads as TGCGCCAGCAGCCAAGGAGCGTATGGTTACGAGCAGTACTTC.

The J gene is TRBJ1-1, the V gene TRBV30; 7 bases fit TRBD1. V was pared by 4 bases and J by 3 bases, with 5 bases of the junction left unmatched. CDR3 size: 13 residues. The V gene's germline CDR1 is GTSNPN and CDR2 SVGIG (reference sequence). The chain's CDR3 is CAWTVQGDTEAFF. Here the CDR3 DNA reads TGTGCCTGGACCGTTCAGGGGGACACTGAAGCTTTCTTT.

In its sample, this clone ranks as large. The chain uses TRBV6-1 and TRBJ1-5; no reliable D call. This CDR3 spans 15 amino acids. Germline V gene lookup returns CDR1 MNHNS and CDR2 SASEGT. V lost 3 bases, J lost 0 bases, and 9 bases lay in between. The CDR3 is CASSDRKGSNQPQHF. The CDR3 DNA reads TGTGCCAGCAGTGATCGGAAGGGTAGCAATCAGCCCCAGCATTTT.

This clone was seen only once. The chain recombines TRBV6-1 with TRBJ2-5; weak D call: TRBD2 (5 bases). Germline V CDR1 and CDR2: MNHNS, SASEGT. This CDR3 comprises 13 residues. The germline V and J ends were trimmed by 3 bases and 5 bases, with 10 bases remaining between them. The CDR3 DNA is TGTGCCAGCAGTGAGTCTAGCCGGGAGACCCAGTACTTC. Protein product: CASSESSRETQYF.

The chain recombines TRBV7-9 with TRBJ1-4; D remains unclear. Germline lookup yields CDR1 SEHNR and CDR2 FQNEAQ (reference sequence). CDR3 length: 11 amino acids. Trimming took off 5 bases at V and 15 bases at J, with 13 bases between the two ends. The chain's CDR3 is CASSHDSRMFF. The CDR3 region has the DNA TGTGCCAGCAGCCATGATTCGCGGATGTTTTTT. Using reference TRBV7-9 and TRBJ1-4 for the parts outside the CDR3, the full variable domain is DTGVSQNPRHKITKRGQNVTFRCDPISEHNRLYWYRQTLGQGPEFLTYFQNEAQLEKSRLLSDRFSAERPKGSFSTLEIQRTEQGDSAMYLCASSHDSRMFFGSGTQLSVL.

The CDR3 region is CASSHGTVSSYEQYF. In DNA, the CDR3 is TGCGCCAGCAGCCACGGGACAGTAAGCTCCTACGAGCAGTACTTC. The chain joins TRBV10-2 to TRBJ2-7, with TRBD1 matching over 7 bases. CDR1 is WSHSY and CDR2 is SAAADI in the germline V gene. The CDR3 has 15 residues. Trimming at V came to 6 bases and at J to 0 bases, leaving 8 bases not matched to a gene.

The chain uses TRBV27 and TRBJ2-1; 8 positions match TRBD2. This CDR3 contains 16 residues. CDR1 MNHEY and CDR2 SMNVEV come from the germline V gene (reference sequence). J was trimmed by 4 bases and V by 3 bases; bases with no gene match: 8. CDR3 sequence reads: CASSFRGGRFYNEQFF. CDR3 sequence (DNA): TGTGCCAGCAGTTTTCGAGGCGGGAGGTTTTACAATGAGCAGTTCTTC.

This clone qualifies as medium-sized. The V call is TRBV6-1, the J call TRBJ2-7; no clear D. The CDR3 has 12 residues. Germline V CDR1 and CDR2: MNHNS, SASEGT. V shed 6 bases and J shed 2 bases, with 8 bases lying between them. CDR3 in amino acids: CASRERTYEQYF. In nucleotides, the CDR3 is TGTGCCAGCAGAGAGCGTACCTACGAGCAGTACTTC.

This rearrangement joins TRBV5-1 to TRBJ1-2, with 9 bases fitting TRBD1. The V gene's germline CDR1 is SGHRS and CDR2 YFSETQ. CDR3 length equals 15 residues. J gave up 2 bases and V 4 bases, and 6 bases lay outside the gene matches. The CDR3 here is CASSRDRGTNYGYTF. The CDR3 bases are TGCGCCAGCAGCCGTGACAGGGGGACCAACTATGGCTACACCTTC. The whole variable domain, filled in from reference TRBV5-1 and TRBJ1-2, reads KAGVTQTPRYLIKTRGQQVTLSCSPISGHRSVSWYQQTPGQGLQFLFEYFSETQRNKGNFPGRFSGRQFSNSRSEMNVSTLELGDSALYLCASSRDRGTNYGYTFGSGTRLTVV.

V gene TRBV5-1 combines with J gene TRBJ2-1, with 7 bases lining up with TRBD2. The CDR3 totals 19 residues. CDR1 and CDR2 from the germline V gene are SGHRS and YFSETQ. With 2 bases clipped from V and 5 bases from J, the junction kept 19 bases outside the gene matches. The CDR3 DNA reads as TGCGCCAGCAGCTTATACGTTGGCGCCGGGACTACCCTCAACAATGAGCAGTTCTTC. The encoded protein is CASSLYVGAGTTLNNEQFF.

The chain links TRBV13 to TRBJ1-2; perhaps TRBD1 as D (6 bases). Germline values: CDR1 PRHDT, CDR2 FYEKMQ (reference sequence). V dropped 0 bases and J dropped 8 bases, with 16 bases sitting between them. This CDR3 spans 15 amino acids. The DNA for the CDR3 is TGTGCCAGCAGCTTAGGTGTCAGGGGACTGGGAGGCTACACCTTC. This sequence encodes CASSLGVRGLGGYTF.

The rearrangement uses TRBV5-8 and TRBJ1-5; no definite D call. The germline gives CDR1 SGHTS, CDR2 YDEGEE. Trimming removed 0 bases at V and 4 bases at J, with 8 bases between. This CDR3 spans 14 amino acids. The CDR3 DNA reads TGTGCCAGCAGCTTGGCCGCGGGAAATCAGCCCCAGCATTTT. Translated: CASSLAAGNQPQHF.